What follows are 20 T cell receptor beta chains derived from one specimen sequenced in a study of blood T cell repertoires in COVID-19 (TCRdb year 2020). The protocol used for the library was the immunoSEQ multiplex PCR assay. The clones in this table, taken by TCRdb from immuneACCESS, are in-frame only. Not every clone is retained; where verified, under half of the shortfall comes from an unresolved V gene, and the cause of the rest is unknown. This sample gives under 150,000 clones in total; about 85% of them show up just once. About a tenth of the sample is in the top ten clones. Sequencing was done on a sample of peripheral blood. These receptors were taken from an elderly man with acute or convalescent COVID-19.

V gene TRBV15 combines with J gene TRBJ2-7; the match to TRBD1 covers 9 bases. With V trimmed by 2 bases and J by 7 bases, 6 bases remained unmatched. Per the germline V gene, CDR1 is LNHNV and CDR2 is YYDKDF (reference sequence). The CDR3 has 14 residues. In DNA form, the CDR3 reads TGTGCCACCAGCAGATCCGGGACAGGGAAAGAGCAGTACTTC. This codes for CATSRSGTGKEQYF.

The rearrangement links TRBV28 to TRBJ1-1, with 9 bases lining up with TRBD1. The germline V gene has CDR1 MDHEN and CDR2 SYDVKM. This CDR3 is 21 amino acids long. The J segment lost 0 bases and the V segment lost 2 bases, leaving 19 bases of the junction unmatched. In nucleotides, the CDR3 is TGTGCCAGCAGTTTAGGCTCGGACAGGGGACTGAATACCTTCATGAACACTGAAGCTTTCTTT. The encoded protein is CASSLGSDRGLNTFMNTEAFF. Full variable domain (outside the CDR3, taken from reference TRBV28 and TRBJ1-1): DVKVTQSSRYLVKRTGEKVFLECVQDMDHENMFWYRQDPGLGLRLIYFSYDVKMKEKGDIPEGYSVSREKKERFSLILESASTNQTSMYLCASSLGSDRGLNTFMNTEAFFGQGTRLTVV.

The chain uses TRBV6-2 or TRBV6-3 and TRBJ2-7, with 10 bases aligning to TRBD1. The CDR3 covers 16 residues. The germline V gene has CDR1 MNHEY and CDR2 SVGEGT. J was trimmed by 4 bases and V by 2 bases; bases with no gene match: 8. The CDR3 region has the DNA TGTGCCAGCAGTTACGGACTGGGACAGGGGAGATACGAGCAGTACTTC. Its translation: CASSYGLGQGRYEQYF.

V and J are TRBV29-1 and TRBJ1-1; 9 positions match TRBD1. CDR3 length: 14 amino acids. With V trimmed by 4 bases and J by 5 bases, 8 bases remained unmatched. The germline V gene encodes CDR1 SQVTM and CDR2 ANQGSEA. The CDR3 loop reads CSVATGQGYTEAFF. As DNA, the CDR3 is TGCAGCGTTGCGACAGGACAGGGGTATACTGAAGCTTTCTTT.

This chain connects TRBV10-3 to TRBJ1-1, with 9 bases identical to TRBD1. The CDR3 contains 13 residues. Germline trimming cut 8 bases from V and 5 bases from J; bases unmatched to any gene: 6. The V gene's germline CDR1 is ENHRY and CDR2 SYGVKD. CDR3 region: CAIRDREGTEAFF. The CDR3 DNA reads TGTGCCATCCGGGACAGGGAAGGAACTGAAGCTTTCTTT.

The table lists this clone with a few counts. CDR3 residues: CASSAMRAQETQYF. CDR3 bases: TGTGCCAGTAGTGCCATGCGGGCCCAAGAGACCCAGTACTTC. This chain links TRBV19 with TRBJ2-5; maybe TRBD2 (5 bases). The germline CDR1 and CDR2 sequences are LNHDA and SQIVND (reference sequence). V was shortened by 5 bases and J by 1 base, with 11 bases between the two germline ends. There are 14 residues in the CDR3.

V is TRBV3-1 (or the pseudogene TRBV3-2) and J is TRBJ1-1; D unclear. The V end lost 2 bases, the J end lost 11 bases, and 12 bases lay between the germline ends. Germline V lookup: CDR1 LGHDT, CDR2 YNNKEL (reference sequence). CDR3 length: 12 residues. The CDR3 DNA reads as TGTGCCAGCAGCCAAATAGACTCTCGGGCTTTCTTT. Its translation: CASSQIDSRAFF.

The rearrangement uses TRBV18 and TRBJ2-7; 12 bases line up with TRBD1. The CDR3 totals 19 residues. The trim removed 3 bases at V and 4 bases at J, leaving 16 bases unmatched. Looked up from germline, CDR1 is KGHSH and CDR2 is LQKENI. CDR3 coding DNA: TGTGCCAGCTCACCCGCTCCGGTTGGGACAGGGGGCGGGAAGTACGAGCAGTACTTC. Translation gives CASSPAPVGTGGGKYEQYF. The variable domain in full, completed from reference TRBV18 and TRBJ2-7, reads NAGVMQNPRHLVRRRGQEARLRCSPMKGHSHVYWYRQLPEEGLKFMVYLQKENIIDESGMPKERFSAEFPKEGPSILRIQQVVRGDSAAYFCASSPAPVGTGGGKYEQYFGPGTRLTVT.

The rearrangement joins TRBV14 to TRBJ2-2; D is perhaps TRBD1 (6 bases). The ends were cut back, 1 base at V and 4 bases at J, with 10 bases in the middle. This CDR3 contains 15 residues. Germline CDR1 reads SGHDN; CDR2 reads FVKESK. CDR3 residues: CASSQGQGSTGELFF. The CDR3 bases are TGTGCCAGCAGCCAAGGTCAGGGGAGCACCGGGGAGCTGTTTTTT.

This clone has a handful of counts. CDR3 sequence (DNA): TGTGCCAGCAGTGATGGAGTAGCGCCTACCGGGGAGCTGTTTTTT. Protein: CASSDGVAPTGELFF. This rearrangement joins TRBV6-4 to TRBJ2-2, with D possibly being TRBD2 (5 bases). V was trimmed by 3 bases and J by 5 bases, leaving 13 bases between them. Per the germline V gene, CDR1 is MRHNA and CDR2 is SNTAGT. The length of the CDR3 is 15 residues.

The chain is built from TRBV10-2 and TRBJ2-5, with TRBD1 matching over 7 bases. This CDR3 has 13 amino acids. V dropped 5 bases and J dropped 7; count of bases not matched to a gene: 7. Germline V gene data show CDR1 as WSHSY and CDR2 as SAAADI. CDR3 bases: TGCGCCAGCAGTTCCGGGACAGAGGCGACCCAGTACTTC. Amino acids: CASSSGTEATQYF.

The J gene is TRBJ1-2, the V gene TRBV7-9; maybe TRBD1 (6 bases). V lost 6 bases, J lost 8 bases, and 13 bases lay in between. The CDR3 is made up of 12 amino acids. CDR1 SEHNR and CDR2 FQNEAQ come from the germline V gene (reference sequence). The CDR3 is CASSFPQGGYTF. The CDR3 DNA sequence: TGTGCCAGCAGTTTCCCCCAGGGGGGCTACACCTTC. Full variable domain (rest looked up from reference TRBV7-9 and TRBJ1-2): DTGVSQNPRHKITKRGQNVTFRCDPISEHNRLYWYRQTLGQGPEFLTYFQNEAQLEKSRLLSDRFSAERPKGSFSTLEIQRTEQGDSAMYLCASSFPQGGYTFGSGTRLTVV.

The V and J genes are TRBV6-5 and TRBJ1-5; D gene uncertain. V lost 5 bases and J lost 6, with 8 bases in between. CDR3 length: 12 residues. The germline gives CDR1 MNHEY, CDR2 SVGAGI. The CDR3 sequence: CASSHSRQPQHF. The CDR3 nucleotides are TGTGCCAGCAGTCACAGTCGTCAGCCCCAGCATTTT.

The chain is built from TRBV7-9 and TRBJ1-5, with D unclear. CDR1 is SEHNR, CDR2 FQNEAQ, per germline (reference sequence). The CDR3 spans 13 residues. Trimming cost V 3 bases and J 2 bases, with 5 bases left between them. In DNA form, the CDR3 reads TGTGCCAGCAGCTTGAGGGGCAATCAGCCCCAGCATTTT. Amino acids: CASSLRGNQPQHF.

The chain recombines TRBV4-3 with TRBJ1-3; TRBD1 aligns across 7 bases. Germline-derived CDR1 and CDR2 are LGHNA and YSLEER. This CDR3 spans 16 amino acids. V lost 6 bases, J lost 0 bases, and 8 bases stayed unmatched. The CDR3 DNA is TGCGCCAGCAGTCGGGACAGTTCGAACTCTGGAAACACCATATATTTT. This gives the protein CASSRDSSNSGNTIYF.

The V and J genes are TRBV6-6 and TRBJ2-1; 14 nucleotides align to TRBD2. This CDR3 is built from 16 residues. Unmatched junction bases numbered 12, after V lost 7 bases and J lost 10 bases. Germline CDR1 and CDR2: MNHNY and SVGAGI (reference sequence). The CDR3 loop reads CASTTFGTSGRGEQFF. CDR3 sequence (DNA): TGTGCCAGCACCACGTTCGGGACTAGCGGGAGAGGGGAGCAGTTCTTC.

This chain connects TRBV14 to TRBJ2-3; D might be TRBD1 (5 bases). Per germline, CDR1 SGHDN and CDR2 FVKESK. CDR3 size: 17 residues. Trimming removed 1 base from V and 3 bases from J, with 17 bases in between. The CDR3: CASSQAHQGWATDTQYF. For the CDR3, the DNA is TGTGCCAGCAGCCAAGCCCACCAGGGATGGGCAACAGATACGCAGTATTTT.

About this clone: Germline is not matched at one junction end, which may reflect a read error. V is TRBV3-1 (or the pseudogene TRBV3-2) and J is TRBJ2-7, with TRBD1 identical over 8 bases. The CDR3 contains 13 residues. Germline loops: CDR1 LGHDT, CDR2 YNNKEL (reference sequence). The CDR3 DNA is TGTGCCAGCAGCCAGTATTCGACAGGGGACGAGGACTTC. Its translation: CASSQYSTGDEDF.

The chain combines TRBV6-6 with TRBJ2-7; 10 nucleotides agree with TRBD1. Germline values: CDR1 MNHNY, CDR2 SVGAGI (reference sequence). The V segment lost 2 bases and the J segment 5 bases; nucleotides outside the gene matches: 6. This CDR3 region has 15 residues. The CDR3 nucleotides are TGTGCCAGCAGTTACCCTGGGACAGGGGCCCACGAGCAGTACTTC. It codes for CASSYPGTGAHEQYF.

The rearrangement joins TRBV18 to TRBJ2-7; TRBD2 agrees at 7 bases. The CDR3 has 15 residues. Losses at the gene ends were 3 bases for V and 0 bases for J; bases not matched to a gene: 5. The germline V gene has CDR1 KGHSH and CDR2 LQKENI. The DNA for the CDR3 is TGTGCCAGCTCACCCATTCGGGGGGACTCCTACGAGCAGTACTTC. Its translation is CASSPIRGDSYEQYF.